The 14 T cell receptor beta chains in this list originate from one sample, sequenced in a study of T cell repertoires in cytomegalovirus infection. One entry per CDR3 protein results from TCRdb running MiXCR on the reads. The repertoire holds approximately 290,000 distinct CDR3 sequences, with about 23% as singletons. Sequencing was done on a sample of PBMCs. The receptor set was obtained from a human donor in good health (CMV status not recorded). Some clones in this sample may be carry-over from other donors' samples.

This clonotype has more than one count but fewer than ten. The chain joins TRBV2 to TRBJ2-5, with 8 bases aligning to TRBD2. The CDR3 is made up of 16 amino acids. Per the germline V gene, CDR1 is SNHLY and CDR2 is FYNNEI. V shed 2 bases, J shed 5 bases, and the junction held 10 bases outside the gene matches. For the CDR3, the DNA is TGTGCCAGCAGTGAATTAACTAGCGGCTCCAGGGAGACCCAGTACTTC. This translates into CASSELTSGSRETQYF.

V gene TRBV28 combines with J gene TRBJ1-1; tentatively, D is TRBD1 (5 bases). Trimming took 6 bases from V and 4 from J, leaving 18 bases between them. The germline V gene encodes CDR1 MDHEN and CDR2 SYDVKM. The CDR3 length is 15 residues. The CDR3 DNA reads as TGTGCCAGCAGACCCCAGACAGCCGCGGGCACTGAAGCTTTCTTT. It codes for CASRPQTAAGTEAFF.

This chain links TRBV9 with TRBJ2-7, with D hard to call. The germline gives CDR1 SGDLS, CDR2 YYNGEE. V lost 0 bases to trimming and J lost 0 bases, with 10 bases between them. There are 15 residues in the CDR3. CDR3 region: CASSVGTVSSYEQYF. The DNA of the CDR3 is TGTGCCAGCAGCGTAGGGACCGTGAGCTCCTACGAGCAGTACTTC.

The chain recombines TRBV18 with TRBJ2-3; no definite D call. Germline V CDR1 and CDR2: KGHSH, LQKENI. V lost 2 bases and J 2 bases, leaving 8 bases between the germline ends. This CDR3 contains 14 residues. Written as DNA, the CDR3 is TGTGCCAGCTCACCAGTTAGCTCCACAGATACGCAGTATTTT. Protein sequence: CASSPVSSTDTQYF. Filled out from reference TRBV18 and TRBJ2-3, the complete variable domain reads NAGVMQNPRHLVRRRGQEARLRCSPMKGHSHVYWYRQLPEEGLKFMVYLQKENIIDESGMPKERFSAEFPKEGPSILRIQQVVRGDSAAYFCASSPVSSTDTQYFGPGTRLTVL.

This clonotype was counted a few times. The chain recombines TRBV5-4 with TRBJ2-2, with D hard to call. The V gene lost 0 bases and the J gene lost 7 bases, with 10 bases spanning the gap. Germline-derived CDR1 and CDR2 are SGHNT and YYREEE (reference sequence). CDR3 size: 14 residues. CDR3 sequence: CASSLDYPGGELFF. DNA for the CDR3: TGTGCCAGCAGCTTGGACTATCCCGGCGGGGAGCTGTTTTTT. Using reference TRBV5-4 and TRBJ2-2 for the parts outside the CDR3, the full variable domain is ETGVTQSPTHLIKTRGQQVTLRCSSQSGHNTVSWYQQALGQGPQFIFQYYREEENGRGNFPPRFSGLQFPNYSSELNVNALELDDSALYLCASSLDYPGGELFFGEGSRLTVL.

CDR3 amino acids: CASRSTPPPSYEQYF. The DNA for the CDR3 is TGTGCCAGCAGATCGACCCCCCCCCCGTCCTACGAGCAGTACTTC. The chain has TRBV28 and TRBJ2-7; D gene ambiguous. Between the trimmed V and J ends, which lost 6 bases and 1 base, there was a span of 16 bases. The length of the CDR3 is 15 residues. Germline V gene lookup returns CDR1 MDHEN and CDR2 SYDVKM.

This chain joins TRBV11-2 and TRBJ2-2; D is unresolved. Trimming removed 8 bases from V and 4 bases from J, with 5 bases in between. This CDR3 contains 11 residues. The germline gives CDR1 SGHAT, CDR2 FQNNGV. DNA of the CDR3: TGTGCCAGCGGGCTCACCGGGGAGCTGTTTTTT. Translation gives CASGLTGELFF.

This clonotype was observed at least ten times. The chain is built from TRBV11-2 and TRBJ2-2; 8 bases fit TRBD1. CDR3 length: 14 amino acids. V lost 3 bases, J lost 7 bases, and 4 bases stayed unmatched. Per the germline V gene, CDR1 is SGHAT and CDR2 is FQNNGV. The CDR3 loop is CASSLTGVGGELFF. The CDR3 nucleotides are TGTGCCAGCAGCTTGACAGGGGTTGGCGGGGAGCTGTTTTTT.

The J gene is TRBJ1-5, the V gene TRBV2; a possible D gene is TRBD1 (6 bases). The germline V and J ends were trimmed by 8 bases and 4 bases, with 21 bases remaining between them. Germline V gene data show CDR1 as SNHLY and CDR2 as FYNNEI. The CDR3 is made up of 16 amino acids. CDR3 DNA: TGTGCCAGCGGCTCTCCCGGAGGGGGAATGAATCAGCCCCAGCATTTT. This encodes CASGSPGGGMNQPQHF.

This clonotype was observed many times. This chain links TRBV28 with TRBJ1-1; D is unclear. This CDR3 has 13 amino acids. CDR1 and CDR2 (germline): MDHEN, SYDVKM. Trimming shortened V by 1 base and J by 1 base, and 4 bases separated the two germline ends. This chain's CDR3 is CASSLSENTEAFF. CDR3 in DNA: TGTGCCAGCAGTTTATCCGAGAACACTGAAGCTTTCTTT.

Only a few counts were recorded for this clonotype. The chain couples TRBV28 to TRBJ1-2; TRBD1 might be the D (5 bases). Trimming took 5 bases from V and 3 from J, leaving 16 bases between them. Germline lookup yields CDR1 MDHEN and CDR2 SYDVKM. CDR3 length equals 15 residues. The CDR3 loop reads CASSPEGGGYYGYTF. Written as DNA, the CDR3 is TGTGCCAGCAGTCCCGAGGGTGGGGGGTACTATGGCTACACCTTC.

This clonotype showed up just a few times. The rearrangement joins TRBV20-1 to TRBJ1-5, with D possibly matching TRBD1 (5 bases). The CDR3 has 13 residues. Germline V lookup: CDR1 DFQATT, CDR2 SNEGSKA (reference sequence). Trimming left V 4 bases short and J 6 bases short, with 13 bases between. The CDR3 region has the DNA TGCAGTGCTATCGGCAGGGAGTTTCAGCCCCAGCATTTT. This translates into CSAIGREFQPQHF.

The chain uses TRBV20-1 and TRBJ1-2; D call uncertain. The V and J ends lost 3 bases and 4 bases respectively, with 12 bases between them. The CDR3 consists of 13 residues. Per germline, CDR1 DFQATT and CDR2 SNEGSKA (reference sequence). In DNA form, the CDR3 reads TGCAGTGCTAGGGAAGCTCGAGGCTATGGCTACACCTTC. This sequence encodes CSAREARGYGYTF.

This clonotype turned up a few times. The CDR3 loop is CSASLLRSYNEQFF. In DNA, the CDR3 is TGCAGTGCTAGTCTCCTGCGGTCTTACAATGAGCAGTTCTTC. This chain connects TRBV20-1 to TRBJ2-1, with unresolved D. V was cut by 3 bases and J by 4 bases, with 13 bases left in between. This CDR3 contains 14 residues. Per the germline V gene, CDR1 is DFQATT and CDR2 is SNEGSKA (reference sequence).